Listed here are 10 T cell receptor beta chains from one sample, sequenced in a study of blood T cell repertoires in COVID-19. Clones were sequenced by immunoSEQ multiplex PCR, and TCRdb holds only the in-frame ones, with some missing. The sample has 200,000 to 250,000 clones, approximately 84% seen once; the top ten hold around 4.5%. The sample comprised peripheral blood. The receptors shown here come from a man aged 50-59 years with acute or convalescent COVID-19.

V gene TRBV6-5 combines with J gene TRBJ1-5, with TRBD1 matching 10 bases. CDR3 length: 14 amino acids. Germline trimming cut 4 bases from V and 6 bases from J; bases unmatched to any gene: 3. From germline, CDR1 is MNHEY and CDR2 SVGAGI. The CDR3 here is CASSSGQGLQPQHF. For the CDR3, the DNA is TGTGCCAGCAGTTCGGGACAGGGGCTTCAGCCCCAGCATTTT.

With respect to this clone: Other DNA sequences in the sample encode the same CDR3. For the CDR3, the DNA is TGTGCCAGCTCCCGGGACAGGGGGTATGGCTACACCTTC. It is translated as CASSRDRGYGYTF. The genes are TRBV6-5 and TRBJ1-2; 11 positions agree with TRBD1. Trimming took 8 bases from V and 5 from J; bases not matched to a gene: 4. Germline assignment: CDR1 MNHEY and CDR2 SVGAGI. This CDR3 has 13 residues.

V gene TRBV9 combines with J gene TRBJ1-6; a possible D gene is TRBD1 (6 bases). CDR3 length: 13 residues. Germline loops: CDR1 SGDLS, CDR2 YYNGEE. V was shortened by 2 bases and J by 6 bases, with 6 bases between the two germline ends. CDR3 coding DNA: TGTGCCAGCAGCGTGGGGGCTAATTCACCCCTCCACTTT. Translation gives CASSVGANSPLHF.

The rearrangement joins TRBV30 to TRBJ1-6, with D unresolved. The V and J ends lost 0 bases and 14 bases respectively, with 14 bases between them. The CDR3 covers 13 residues. Per the germline V gene, CDR1 is GTSNPN and CDR2 is SVGIG (reference sequence). The CDR3 DNA reads TGTGCCTGGAGTGTAGCAGGATTGTCCACCCTCCACTTT. This translates into CAWSVAGLSTLHF.

The chain links TRBV7-9 to TRBJ1-2; D might be TRBD1 (5 bases). The V gene lost 0 bases and the J gene lost 3 bases, with 11 bases spanning the gap. Germline CDR1 is SEHNR and CDR2 is FQNEAQ (reference sequence). CDR3 length: 15 residues. CDR3 amino acids: CASSLAGREDYGYTF. The CDR3 DNA is TGTGCCAGCAGCTTAGCGGGGCGGGAGGACTATGGCTACACCTTC.

The chain has TRBV5-1 and TRBJ1-1; 8 bases agree with TRBD1. The CDR3 consists of 15 residues. J gave up 5 bases and V 2 bases, and 8 bases lay outside the gene matches. The germline CDR1 and CDR2 sequences are SGHRS and YFSETQ. The CDR3 region is CASSLSQGAQTEAFF. For the CDR3, the DNA is TGCGCCAGCAGCTTATCGCAGGGGGCGCAGACTGAAGCTTTCTTT.

This chain uses TRBV6-5 with TRBJ1-2, with a tentative D call TRBD1 (5 bases). This CDR3 has 13 amino acids. The germline V and J ends were trimmed by 6 bases and 6 bases, with 14 bases remaining between them. Germline lookup yields CDR1 MNHEY and CDR2 SVGAGI. The CDR3 nucleotides are TGTGCCAGCAGCTCCGCTGGGGGGAATGGCTACACCTTC. Translation: CASSSAGGNGYTF.

The chain combines TRBV6-5 with TRBJ1-6; weak D call: TRBD1 (5 bases). The CDR3 is 15 residues long. In germline, CDR1 is MNHEY, CDR2 SVGAGI. V was shortened by 6 bases and J by 6 bases, with 15 bases between the two germline ends. In nucleotides, the CDR3 is TGTGCCAGCAGCGGGTTGGGGGGAGGTAATTCACCCCTCCACTTT. Translated, it gives CASSGLGGGNSPLHF.

The chain combines TRBV5-1 with TRBJ1-1; the match to TRBD1 covers 7 bases. CDR1 and CDR2 from the germline V gene are SGHRS and YFSETQ. The trim removed 4 bases at V and 3 bases at J, leaving 27 bases unmatched. The CDR3 consists of 21 residues. CDR3 residues: CASSPVAIGSGQRVRDTEAFF. The CDR3 coding sequence is TGCGCCAGCAGCCCAGTAGCCATCGGTTCGGGACAGCGGGTTCGGGACACTGAAGCTTTCTTT.

The chain joins TRBV4-1 to TRBJ1-2, with a weak D call TRBD1 (6 bases). The CDR3 sequence is 16 residues long. In germline, CDR1 is MGHRA, CDR2 YSYEKL. Trimming pared 1 base from V and 0 bases from J, leaving 12 bases between. As DNA, the CDR3 is TGCGCCAGCAGCCAAGCCCGGGACACCACTAACTATGGCTACACCTTC. This translates into CASSQARDTTNYGYTF.